This T cell receptor (beta chain) was captured in a study of OX40 agonist ivuxolimab in advanced cancers. About the study: The dose-escalation cohort was about 83% male, with a mean age of around 60 years, ranging about 20 to 85.

Sequencing was performed with immunoSEQ multiplex PCR; in TCRdb, only in-frame clones are kept and a portion is missing. The table lists 35,000 to 40,000 clones, over 60% of them singletons. For this clone: The antigen remains unidentified.

Study outcomes and limitations: Blood T cells, both CD4+ and CD8+, expanded clonally by week 6 at 0.1 to 3.0 mg/kg. Researchers did not determine the expanded peripheral T cells' antigen specificity. Among some nonresponders, normalized T-cell clonal expansion was also low.

The CDR3 consists of 16 residues. Germline values: CDR1 MNHNY, CDR2 SVGAGI (reference sequence). Germline trimming cut 0 bases from V and 4 bases from J; bases unmatched to any gene: 6. This receptor was taken from an adult with an advanced solid tumor such as melanoma, head and neck, liver or kidney cancer. Sequenced here: CD4+ or CD8+ T cells sorted from blood, sampled in a trial of the OX40 agonist ivuxolimab. V and J are TRBV6-6 and TRBJ2-1, with 7 nucleotides matching TRBD2. The CDR3 DNA reads TGTGCCAGCAGTTACTCGGTGACTAGCAGTTACAATGAGCAGTTCTTC. It encodes CASSYSVTSSYNEQFF.